This is a list of T cell receptor beta chains from one sample in a study of neoadjuvant nivolumab and ipilimumab in lung cancer. Assay used: immunoSEQ multiplex PCR; TCRdb lists only in-frame clones, some missing. The data contain roughly 9,900 clones, roughly four fifths of them singletons. Sample: peripheral blood, taken before neoadjuvant nivolumab, alone or with ipilimumab. These receptors all come from an adult with non-small cell lung cancer. Each CDR3 is given with its conserved first and last residue. The order of the fields is CDR3 length, D gene, J gene, V gene, clone size, CDR3 protein, CDR3 DNA. The D gene is left open where the match is weak. Not every row has a clone size; where given, it reads once, few, many or a size class.

>15|.|TRBJ2-1|TRBV5-1|few
CASSLMVGSYNEQFF
TGCGCCAGCAGCTTGATGGTCGGGTCCTACAATGAGCAGTTCTTC
>14|.|TRBJ2-1|TRBV7-3|few
CASSPDASYNEQFF
TGTGCCAGCAGCCCCGACGCCTCCTACAATGAGCAGTTCTTC
>15|TRBD1|TRBJ1-1|TRBV6-1|.
CASSSQGAMNTEAFF
TGTGCCAGCAGCTCACAGGGGGCTATGAACACTGAAGCTTTCTTT
>15|TRBD1|TRBJ2-7|TRBV27|.
CASSLRQGETYEQYF
TGTGCCAGCAGTTTACGGCAGGGGGAAACCTACGAGCAGTACTTC
>15|TRBD1|TRBJ2-2|TRBV14|.
CASSFGTGDTGELFF
TGTGCCAGCAGCTTCGGGACAGGGGACACCGGGGAGCTGTTTTTT
>13|TRBD2|TRBJ2-5|TRBV6-6|.
CASSRWGEGIQYF
TGTGCCAGCAGCCGCTGGGGGGAGGGGATCCAGTACTTC
>15|TRBD1|TRBJ2-5|TRBV7-6|.
CASSITGQARETQYF
TGTGCCAGCAGCATAACGGGACAGGCCAGGGAGACCCAGTACTTC
>11|.|TRBJ1-2|TRBV20-1|.
CSASKPYGYTF
TGCAGTGCTAGCAAGCCCTATGGCTACACCTTC
>15|.|TRBJ2-7|TRBV6-1|.
CASSDQRLDSYEQYF
TGTGCCAGCAGTGACCAGCGACTAGACTCCTACGAGCAGTACTTC
>17|TRBD1|TRBJ2-3|TRBV13|.
CASSSEDEGGDPDTQYF
TGTGCCAGCAGCTCCGAGGACGAAGGGGGCGATCCAGATACGCAGTATTTT
>14|TRBD2|TRBJ2-5|TRBV18|.
CASSPSGRGETQYF
TGTGCCAGCTCACCTAGCGGGAGAGGGGAGACCCAGTACTTC
>15|.|TRBJ2-7|TRBV28|.
CASSPTEAGSGEQYF
TGTGCCAGCAGTCCTACCGAGGCAGGGTCGGGCGAGCAGTACTTC
>11|.|TRBJ2-1|TRBV20-1|.
CSARRYNEQFF
TGCAGTGCTAGGAGGTACAATGAGCAGTTCTTC
>15|TRBD1|TRBJ2-7|TRBV18|.
CASSSDRGLTYEQYF
TGTGCCAGCTCCTCAGACAGGGGGCTCACCTACGAGCAGTACTTC
>14|.|TRBJ1-1|TRBV21-1|.
CASSKEEGSTEAFF
TGTGCCAGCAGCAAAGAAGAGGGGAGCACTGAAGCTTTCTTT
>14|TRBD1|TRBJ1-2|TRBV6-1|.
CASRLTGTYYGYTF
TGTGCCAGCAGGCTGACAGGGACCTACTATGGCTACACCTTC
>12|TRBD1|TRBJ2-7|TRBV19|.
CASSIRQGEQYF
TGTGCCAGTAGTATACGACAGGGAGAGCAGTACTTC
>12|.|TRBJ2-6|TRBV29-1|few
CSVDTGANVLTF
TGCAGCGTTGATACTGGGGCCAACGTCCTGACTTTC
>16|TRBD2|TRBJ2-1|TRBV5-4|.
CASSLEGLAPYNEQFF
TGTGCCAGCAGCTTGGAGGGACTAGCACCCTACAATGAGCAGTTCTTC
>14|.|TRBJ2-3|TRBV5-1|.
CASTLDRRTDTQYF
TGCGCCAGTACTTTGGACCGTCGCACAGATACGCAGTATTTT
>15|TRBD2|TRBJ2-2|TRBV5-4|.
CASSLDGRETGELFF
TGTGCCAGCAGCTTGGACGGGAGGGAGACCGGGGAGCTGTTTTTT
>16|.|TRBJ2-2|TRBV7-2|.
CASSSIKGGAPGELFF
TGTGCCAGCAGCTCCATTAAGGGGGGGGCGCCCGGGGAGCTGTTTTTT
>14|.|TRBJ2-1|TRBV7-8|.
CASSLPRGYNEQFF
TGTGCCAGCAGCTTGCCACGGGGTTACAATGAGCAGTTCTTC
>16|.|TRBJ1-1|TRBV19|.
CASSPPGGGRNTEAFF
TGTGCCAGTAGTCCGCCCGGGGGAGGGAGGAACACTGAAGCTTTCTTT
>17|.|TRBJ1-3|TRBV7-9|.
CASSFVAGPDTGNTIYF
TGTGCCAGCAGTTTTGTGGCGGGTCCGGATACTGGAAACACCATATATTTT
>14|.|TRBJ2-7|TRBV28|.
CASSPQTGWGEQYF
TGTGCCAGCAGTCCCCAGACCGGATGGGGGGAGCAGTACTTC
>14|TRBD2|TRBJ2-1|TRBV2|.
CASSEYLAGGLEFF
TGTGCCAGCAGTGAATACCTAGCGGGAGGGTTGGAGTTCTTC
>14|.|TRBJ2-2|TRBV29-1|.
CSVLRDGGSGELFF
TGCAGCGTACTACGGGACGGGGGATCCGGGGAGCTGTTTTTT
>16|.|TRBJ1-3|TRBV5-6|.
CASSLGLTGTGNTIYF
TGTGCCAGCAGCTTGGGTCTCACAGGGACTGGAAACACCATATATTTT
>15|TRBD2|TRBJ2-7|TRBV6-4|.
CASSPSSGASYEQYF
TGTGCCAGCAGTCCTTCCAGCGGGGCCTCCTACGAGCAGTACTTC
>16|.|TRBJ2-5|TRBV7-9|.
CASPRIRSGPQETQYF
TGTGCCAGTCCGCGAATTCGTTCCGGCCCCCAAGAGACCCAGTACTTC
>15|TRBD2|TRBJ2-5|TRBV11-2|.
CASSSSGRAQETQYF
TGTGCCAGCAGCTCGAGCGGGAGAGCCCAAGAGACCCAGTACTTC
>14|.|TRBJ1-4|TRBV15|.
CATSPGWANEKLFF
TGTGCCACCAGCCCGGGGTGGGCTAATGAAAAACTGTTTTTT
>14|.|TRBJ1-4|TRBV6-5|.
CASREYRQGEKLFF
TGTGCCAGCAGGGAATATCGGCAGGGCGAAAAACTGTTTTTT
>16|TRBD1|TRBJ2-6|TRBV7-8|.
CASSSTGLGGANVLTF
TGTGCCAGCAGCTCGACAGGGCTTGGTGGGGCCAACGTCCTGACTTTC
>15|.|TRBJ2-5|TRBV14|.
CASSQGGHGKETQYF
TGTGCCAGCAGCCAAGGGGGACATGGGAAAGAGACCCAGTACTTC
>12|.|TRBJ1-1|TRBV29-1|few
CSVAGKGYEAFF
TGCAGCGTTGCGGGGAAGGGATATGAAGCTTTCTTT
>16|.|TRBJ1-2|TRBV21-1|.
CASRKKQGNSNYGYTF
TGTGCCAGCAGAAAAAAGCAGGGAAATTCCAACTATGGCTACACCTTC
>13|.|TRBJ2-5|TRBV18|.
CASSPGAWETQYF
TGTGCCAGCTCACCCGGGGCGTGGGAGACCCAGTACTTC
>16|TRBD1|TRBJ2-5|TRBV5-1|.
CASSWGPGQGQETQYF
TGCGCCAGCAGCTGGGGCCCGGGACAGGGGCAAGAGACCCAGTACTTC
>16|TRBD1|TRBJ2-1|TRBV7-9|.
CASSLPRQGSYNEQFF
TGTGCCAGCAGCTTACCACGACAGGGTTCCTACAATGAGCAGTTCTTC
>15|TRBD1|TRBJ2-7|TRBV7-2|.
CASSPGTGGFYEQYF
TGTGCCAGCAGCCCCGGGACAGGGGGTTTCTACGAGCAGTACTTC
>14|TRBD1|TRBJ1-5|TRBV7-8|.
CASSPTGAYQPQHF
TGTGCCAGCAGCCCGACAGGGGCCTATCAGCCCCAGCATTTT
>15|.|TRBJ2-6|TRBV5-4|.
CASSFDPSGANVLTF
TGTGCCAGCAGCTTTGACCCCTCTGGGGCCAACGTCCTGACTTTC
>16|TRBD1|TRBJ2-1|TRBV6-1|once
CASSEDLGTGGNEQFF
TGTGCCAGCAGTGAAGATCTCGGGACAGGGGGCAATGAGCAGTTCTTC
>15|TRBD2|TRBJ2-7|TRBV4-2|few
CASSQQWEGSYEQYF
TGTGCCAGCAGCCAACAGTGGGAGGGGTCCTACGAGCAGTACTTC
>15|.|TRBJ2-2|TRBV11-3|.
CASSPLGVNTGELFF
TGTGCCAGCAGCCCCCTGGGGGTCAACACCGGGGAGCTGTTTTTT
>15|TRBD2|TRBJ2-7|TRBV15|.
CATGMTSGGSYEQYF
TGTGCCACCGGTATGACTAGCGGGGGTTCCTACGAGCAGTACTTC
>14|TRBD2|TRBJ2-7|TRBV19|.
CASSRSSGRTEQYF
TGTGCCAGTAGTAGGTCTAGCGGGAGAACCGAGCAGTACTTC
>15|TRBD1|TRBJ2-3|TRBV5-1|.
CASSFGTVSTDTQYF
TGCGCCAGCAGCTTCGGGACAGTGAGCACAGATACGCAGTATTTT
>14|TRBD1|TRBJ2-7|TRBV6-5|.
CASTTGGDDYEQYF
TGTGCCAGCACGACAGGGGGAGACGACTACGAGCAGTACTTC
>14|.|TRBJ2-2|TRBV19|.
CASSSQGSTGELFF
TGTGCCAGTAGTTCACAGGGTTCCACCGGGGAGCTGTTTTTT
>13|.|TRBJ2-3|TRBV7-3|.
CASSLSGPDTQYF
TGTGCCAGCAGCTTATCCGGACCGGATACGCAGTATTTT
>15|.|TRBJ2-1|TRBV5-1|.
CASSSVQGSYNEQFF
TGCGCCAGCTCTTCCGTACAGGGTTCCTACAATGAGCAGTTCTTC
>16|.|TRBJ1-3|TRBV5-1|once
CASSLAVGGTGNTIYF
TGCGCCAGCAGCTTGGCCGTAGGAGGTACTGGAAACACCATATATTTT